This T cell receptor (beta chain) was found in a study of blood T cell repertoires in COVID-19. The authors' processing: Using reference gene primer amplification, nucleated cell counts were estimated. Generated by immunoSEQ multiplex PCR, the TCRdb table keeps only in-frame clones and is missing some. D and trimming were read from the DNA, whereas the V and J calls and clone size are those reported in that table. The sample holds roughly 120,000 clones; roughly 85% are singletons and the top ten take 15% to 20%. Germline CDR1 is KGHSH and CDR2 is LQKENI. Deletions cut 6 bases from V and 6 bases from J, with 24 bases between. The CDR3 contains 16 residues.

This TCR was sampled from a woman aged 60-70 years with acute or convalescent COVID-19. The sequencing input was peripheral blood. This rearrangement joins TRBV18 to TRBJ2-7; a weak D match, TRBD1 (6 bases). The CDR3, as DNA: TGTGCCAGCTCCCTTGTTACAGGGTATCCTTCCCGCGAGCAGTACTTC. Translation gives CASSLVTGYPSREQYF.